Sequencing of this T cell receptor beta chain was carried out in a study of shared clonotypes between healthy human individuals. Overall study results and limits: Relative to memory subsets, naive subsets generally showed larger estimated richness. Expectations were that clonotype sharing among donors would be affected by sequencing depth. When naive CD4 clonotypes were compared across several donors, about 4.8% were shared.

Several immunoSEQ 96-well plates shared each subset's DNA, each plate a replicate. TCRdb's copy holds only in-frame clones and misses some; the assay was immunoSEQ multiplex PCR. The sample lists hundreds of thousands of clones; approximately 95% were seen once. As to this clone: Its antigen is unknown.

V shed 6 bases and J 3 bases; nucleotides not matched to a gene: 6. The CDR3 covers 14 residues. CDR1 and CDR2 (germline): LNHDA, SQIVND (reference sequence). It was CD45RO-negative cells, positively selected for CCR7, that made up naive CD8 cells, with terminally differentiated effector memory CD45RA+ cells excluded. The sequencing input was naive CD8+ T cells sorted from blood. This clonotype was obtained from a woman in her 30s in good health. The chain recombines TRBV19 with TRBJ2-7, with 9 positions matching TRBD1. The CDR3 nucleotides are TGTGCCAGTAGCCCCGGGACAGGGAACTACGAGCAGTACTTC. Translating gives CASSPGTGNYEQYF.